The 21 T cell receptor beta chains below come from one sample, sequenced in a study of identical twins. Via MiXCR, TCRdb re-called the 5' RACE reads, giving one row per CDR3 protein. Of about 390,000 distinct CDR3 sequences in the sample, approximately 9.1% were seen once. Sequencing used naive T cells sorted from blood. The receptor set was obtained from a woman in her forties or fifties in good health.

This clonotype turned up a few times. The rearrangement uses TRBV12-5 and TRBJ2-1; a weak D match, TRBD2 (7 bases). CDR1 and CDR2 from the germline V gene are LGHNT and FRNRAP. Trimming left V 7 bases short and J 9 bases short, with 16 bases between. This CDR3 spans 13 amino acids. The CDR3 DNA sequence: TGTGCTAGTGCTACACGGGGGGCCGGTGAGCAGTTCTTC. This sequence encodes CASATRGAGEQFF.

V and J are TRBV21-1 and TRBJ1-1; the table's D call, TRBD1, has no DNA check behind it. TRBV21-1 is labeled a pseudogene. The CDR3 covers 17 residues. The CDR3 DNA reads TGTGCCAGCAGCGACCGAACAGGGGGAGGAATCAACACTGAAGCTTTCTTT. Its protein is CASSDRTGGGINTEAFF.

This sequence joins TRBV7-9 and TRBJ2-7; 9 bases are shared with TRBD1. With V trimmed by 4 bases and J by 3 bases, 7 bases remained unmatched. Germline values: CDR1 SEHNR, CDR2 FQNEAQ (reference sequence). This CDR3 contains 15 residues. The CDR3 spells CASSSTGGPYYEQYF. The CDR3 bases are TGTGCCAGCAGCTCGACAGGGGGACCATACTACGAGCAGTACTTC.

V and J are TRBV5-6 and TRBJ2-1, with D maybe TRBD2 (7 bases). This CDR3 spans 16 amino acids. The ends were cut back, 4 bases at V and 4 bases at J, with 18 bases in the middle. Per the germline V gene, CDR1 is SGHDT and CDR2 is YYEEEE. The CDR3 bases are TGTGCCAGCAGCCACCCCCGGGGGGCCCCTTACAATGAGCAGTTCTTC. Translating gives CASSHPRGAPYNEQFF. Filled out from reference TRBV5-6 and TRBJ2-1, the complete variable domain reads DAGVTQSPTHLIKTRGQQVTLRCSPKSGHDTVSWYQQALGQGPQFIFQYYEEEERQRGNFPDRFSGHQFPNYSSELNVNALLLGDSALYLCASSHPRGAPYNEQFFGPGTRLTVL.

This clonotype turned up a few times. This rearrangement joins TRBV11-2 to TRBJ1-2; possibly TRBD1 for D (5 bases). This CDR3 comprises 13 residues. V was trimmed by 1 base and J by 8 bases, leaving 11 bases between them. Per germline, CDR1 SGHAT and CDR2 FQNNGV. DNA of the CDR3: TGTGCCAGCAGCTTAGGACAGCGAATAGGCTACACCTTC. As protein: CASSLGQRIGYTF.

This clonotype turned up a few times. The V call is TRBV14, the J call TRBJ1-5; D is undetermined. Looked up from germline, CDR1 is SGHDN and CDR2 is FVKESK. The CDR3 spans 13 residues. Trimming pared 3 bases from V and 7 bases from J, leaving 10 bases between. The CDR3 region has the DNA TGTGCCAGCAGCCAGTGGGCCGGGCAGCCCCAGCATTTT. Translation gives CASSQWAGQPQHF. Full variable domain (outside the CDR3, taken from reference TRBV14 and TRBJ1-5): EAGVTQFPSHSVIEKGQTVTLRCDPISGHDNLYWYRRVMGKEIKFLLHFVKESKQDESGMPNNRFLAERTGGTYSTLKVQPAELEDSGVYFCASSQWAGQPQHFGDGTRLSIL.

This clonotype was counted a few times. This sequence joins TRBV4-1 and TRBJ1-6; D gene ambiguous. This CDR3 has 12 residues. V was cut by 3 bases and J by 12 bases, with 9 bases left in between. Per germline, CDR1 MGHRA and CDR2 YSYEKL. The CDR3 region has the DNA TGCGCCAGCAGCCAGGGTCCCCAACCCCTCCACTTT. It translates to CASSQGPQPLHF.

There are a few counts of this clonotype. V usage is TRBV12-3 or TRBV12-4 and J usage is TRBJ2-4; 7 positions match TRBD2. J lost 16 bases, V lost 0 bases, and 15 bases had no gene match. This CDR3 comprises 15 residues. The CDR3 loop reads CASSLARGSLVGRYF. Written as DNA, the CDR3 is TGTGCCAGCAGTTTAGCGCGGGGGTCACTAGTGGGGCGCTACTTC.

This clonotype was recorded at least ten times. V and J are TRBV12-3 or TRBV12-4 and TRBJ2-4, with a possible D match to TRBD1 (5 bases). Trimming pared 4 bases from V and 6 bases from J, leaving 16 bases between. The CDR3 loop spans 15 amino acids. CDR3 amino acids: CASSSETVFGNIQYF. CDR3 nucleotide sequence: TGTGCCAGCAGTTCTGAGACAGTCTTTGGAAACATTCAGTACTTC.

This clonotype was counted a few times. This chain links TRBV5-5 with TRBJ2-7; D is uncertain. The germline CDR1 and CDR2 sequences are SGHKS and YYEKEE (reference sequence). The CDR3 spans 15 residues. The V gene lost 0 bases and the J gene lost 4 bases, with 14 bases spanning the gap. CDR3 nucleotides: TGTGCCAGCAGCTTGGGGCAGGCCCCCCTTTACGAGCAGTACTTC. This translates into CASSLGQAPLYEQYF.

This clonotype has a handful of counts. V is TRBV4-1 and J is TRBJ1-1, with D unresolved. The CDR3 length is 14 residues. The germline V gene has CDR1 MGHRA and CDR2 YSYEKL. Between the trimmed V and J ends, which lost 1 base and 1 base, there was a span of 7 bases. CDR3 nucleotide sequence: TGCGCCAGCAGCCAAGCGGATTCGAACACTGAAGCTTTCTTT. It is translated as CASSQADSNTEAFF.

This chain uses TRBV20-1 with TRBJ1-5; 7 positions agree with TRBD1. Germline V gene lookup returns CDR1 DFQATT and CDR2 SNEGSKA (reference sequence). This CDR3 is built from 14 residues. V shed 5 bases and J 2 bases; nucleotides not matched to a gene: 6. DNA of the CDR3: TGCAGTGCTGTCCGGGACAGTGGCAATCAGCCCCAGCATTTT. This encodes CSAVRDSGNQPQHF.

This chain connects TRBV2 to TRBJ2-1; 8 bases match TRBD1. Unmatched junction bases numbered 11, after V lost 4 bases and J lost 6 bases. Germline V gene lookup returns CDR1 SNHLY and CDR2 FYNNEI. The CDR3 totals 16 residues. This chain's CDR3 is CASSVQIGDRGNEQFF. The CDR3, as DNA: TGTGCCAGCAGTGTCCAAATCGGTGACAGGGGCAATGAGCAGTTCTTC. Filled out from reference TRBV2 and TRBJ2-1, the complete variable domain reads EPEVTQTPSHQVTQMGQEVILRCVPISNHLYFYWYRQILGQKVEFLVSFYNNEISEKSEIFDDQFSVERPDGSNFTLKIRSTKLEDSAMYFCASSVQIGDRGNEQFFGPGTRLTVL.

This clonotype was recorded a few times. This rearrangement joins TRBV6-5 to TRBJ2-7; D is unclear. V gave up 8 bases and J gave up 4 bases, with 12 bases separating them. This CDR3 contains 12 residues. Germline V gives CDR1 MNHEY, CDR2 SVGAGI. The CDR3 region is CASWIDPYEQYF. The CDR3 bases are TGTGCCAGCTGGATCGATCCATACGAGCAGTACTTC.

The chain joins TRBV7-8 to TRBJ2-7; 10 nucleotides match TRBD1. CDR1 and CDR2 from the germline V gene are SGHVS and FQNEAQ. The CDR3 runs 13 residues. The V gene end was trimmed by 6 bases and the J gene end by 3 bases; junction bases not matched to a gene: 2. The CDR3 here is CASRGQGNYEQYF. The CDR3 nucleotides read TGTGCCAGCAGGGGACAGGGGAACTACGAGCAGTACTTC. Full variable domain (missing parts from reference TRBV7-8 and TRBJ2-7): GAGVSQSPRYKVAKRGQDVALRCDPISGHVSLFWYQQALGQGPEFLTYFQNEAQLDKSGLPSDRFFAERPEGSVSTLKIQRTQQEDSAVYLCASRGQGNYEQYFGPGTRLTVT.

Many counts were recorded for this clonotype. The chain is built from TRBV5-5 and TRBJ2-7; the match to TRBD2 covers 11 bases. CDR3 length equals 19 residues. V lost 5 bases to trimming and J lost 0 bases; unmatched junction nucleotides: 16. The germline V gene has CDR1 SGHKS and CDR2 YYEKEE (reference sequence). CDR3 bases: TGTGCCAGCAGACCGGAAGTTGTAGCGGGAGGGTCGAGCTCCTACGAGCAGTACTTC. It encodes CASRPEVVAGGSSSYEQYF.

The sample holds a few counts of this clonotype. This sequence joins TRBV5-1 and TRBJ2-2; D gene unclear. The CDR3 is 16 residues long. Germline-derived CDR1 and CDR2 are SGHRS and YFSETQ. V gave up 0 bases and J gave up 2 bases, with 11 bases separating them. CDR3 nucleotide sequence: TGCGCCAGCAGCTTGGTCGAGACTCCTAACACCGGGGAGCTGTTTTTT. It specifies CASSLVETPNTGELFF.

This clonotype was detected a few times. The V call is TRBV3-1, the J call TRBJ2-1; a weak D match, TRBD2 (6 bases). The ends were cut back, 0 bases at V and 7 bases at J, with 19 bases in the middle. The CDR3 is made up of 17 amino acids. Germline CDR1 and CDR2: LGHDT and YNNKEL (reference sequence). This CDR3 is CASSQEMGRGGRNEQFF. The CDR3, as DNA: TGTGCCAGCAGCCAAGAAATGGGTCGTGGGGGGAGGAATGAGCAGTTCTTC.

This clonotype was picked up a small number of times. The CDR3, as DNA: TGCAGCGTCGCCAACCCCCAGGGTATCTACGAGCAGTACTTC. It specifies CSVANPQGIYEQYF. The chain links TRBV29-1 to TRBJ2-7; a possible D gene is TRBD1 (5 bases). The germline V gene has CDR1 SQVTM and CDR2 ANQGSEA. V was trimmed by 6 bases and J by 3 bases, leaving 18 bases between them. This CDR3 spans 14 amino acids.

Many counts were recorded for this clonotype. The chain uses TRBV27 and TRBJ2-3; 7 positions agree with TRBD2. Germline CDR1 MNHEY, CDR2 SMNVEV (reference sequence). Germline trimming cut 6 bases from V and 5 bases from J; bases unmatched to any gene: 14. The CDR3 sequence is 16 residues long. In DNA form, the CDR3 reads TGTGCCAGCAGCCACCTGGGGCGGGAGTCGGTAGATACGCAGTATTTT. Translating gives CASSHLGRESVDTQYF.

At least ten counts were recorded for this clonotype. The J gene is TRBJ1-5, the V gene TRBV3-1; D gene unclear. The CDR3 loop spans 12 amino acids. V was clipped by 3 bases and J by 6 bases, with 6 bases between them. The germline V gene encodes CDR1 LGHDT and CDR2 YNNKEL (reference sequence). The CDR3 spells CASSHRGQPQHF. The CDR3 DNA sequence: TGTGCCAGCAGCCATCGAGGTCAGCCCCAGCATTTT.